This T cell receptor beta chain was obtained from a study of T cell clones after liver transplantation. Study as a whole: TCRbeta sequencing after a pre-transplant mixed lymphocyte reaction identified graft-donor-reactive clones, later tracked in post-transplant blood. Three of the eight recipients were HCV-positive; the rest had non-autoimmune, non-viral transplant indications.

Concerning this clone: Antigen unknown.

The V gene lost 2 bases and the J gene lost 1 base, with 12 bases spanning the gap. CDR3 size: 15 residues. Germline-derived CDR1 and CDR2 are SGHRS and YFSETQ. The repertoire was sequenced with immunoSEQ multiplex PCR; TCRdb's copy has only in-frame clones and lacks some. The sample records roughly 100,000 clones, about 81% being singletons. CD3+CD4+ and CD3+CD8+ cells were FACS-sorted from thawed unstimulated PBMCs. Regarding the study as a whole: Low donor cell numbers restricted donor-reactive repertoire measurement in a couple of subjects.

Sample: CD4+ T cells from blood, taken around 44 months after liver transplant. The TCR originated in a human patient who received a liver transplant. Some T cells may arise from the graft donor. This chain links TRBV5-1 with TRBJ1-1; the D is unclear. The CDR3 here is CASSFGDSRNTEAFF. The CDR3 bases are TGCGCCAGCAGCTTTGGGGATTCGCGGAACACTGAAGCTTTCTTT.